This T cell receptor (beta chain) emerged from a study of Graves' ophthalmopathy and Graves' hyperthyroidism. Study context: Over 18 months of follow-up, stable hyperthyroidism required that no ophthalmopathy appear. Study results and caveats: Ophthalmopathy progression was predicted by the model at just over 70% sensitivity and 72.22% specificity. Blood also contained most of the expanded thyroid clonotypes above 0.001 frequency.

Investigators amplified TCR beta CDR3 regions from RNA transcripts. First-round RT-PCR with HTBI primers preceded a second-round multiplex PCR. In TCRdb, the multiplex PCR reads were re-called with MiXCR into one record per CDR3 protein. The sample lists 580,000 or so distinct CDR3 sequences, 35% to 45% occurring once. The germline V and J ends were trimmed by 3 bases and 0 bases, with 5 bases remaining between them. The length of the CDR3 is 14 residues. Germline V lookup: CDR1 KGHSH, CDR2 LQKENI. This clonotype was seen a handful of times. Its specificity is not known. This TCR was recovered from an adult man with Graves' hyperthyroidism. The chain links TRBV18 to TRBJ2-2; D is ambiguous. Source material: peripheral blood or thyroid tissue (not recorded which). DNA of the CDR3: TGTGCCAGCTCACCCCAAGCGAACACCGGGGAGCTGTTTTTT. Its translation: CASSPQANTGELFF.